This T cell receptor beta chain derives from a study of vaccination effects on CD4 cells after COVID-19. About this clone itself: Its cognate antigen is unknown.

This CDR3 is 17 amino acids long. The germline V gene encodes CDR1 LNHDA and CDR2 SQIVND (reference sequence). Trimming removed 1 base from V and 7 bases from J; junction bases left unmatched: 10. Within the ViraFEST assay, antigen-specific CD4+ T cells underwent expansion with viral peptide pools prior to sequencing. The culture ran for 9 to 11 days, and then CD4+ T cells were isolated. Every participant took two doses of the BNT162b2 or mRNA-1273 vaccine. TCRdb's copy holds only in-frame clones and misses some; the assay was immunoSEQ multiplex PCR. The table lists roughly 70,000 clones, 76% of them singletons, with around 0.95% in the top ten.

The clonotype comes from a human donor who received a COVID-19 vaccine. The material was CD4+ T cells from PBMCs cultured with HCoV-OC43 spike peptides, obtained after COVID-19 vaccination. Subset meaning: HCoV-OC43 spike overlapping peptide pool stimulation. The gene calls are TRBV19 and TRBJ2-5, with 12 bases aligning to TRBD2. CDR3 loop: CASSIGNLAGGLGTQYF. CDR3 in DNA: TGTGCCAGTAGTATAGGGAACCTAGCGGGGGGGCTTGGGACCCAGTACTTC.